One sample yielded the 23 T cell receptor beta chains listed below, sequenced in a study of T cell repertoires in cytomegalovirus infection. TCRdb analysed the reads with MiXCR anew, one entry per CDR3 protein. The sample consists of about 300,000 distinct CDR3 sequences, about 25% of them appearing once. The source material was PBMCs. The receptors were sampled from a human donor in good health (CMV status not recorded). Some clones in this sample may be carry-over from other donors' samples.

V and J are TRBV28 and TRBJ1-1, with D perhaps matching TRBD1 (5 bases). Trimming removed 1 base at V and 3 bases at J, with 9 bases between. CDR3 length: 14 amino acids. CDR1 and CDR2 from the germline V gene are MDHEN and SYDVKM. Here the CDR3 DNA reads TGTGCCAGCAGTTTATCGGAGGGGCACACTGAAGCTTTCTTT. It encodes CASSLSEGHTEAFF. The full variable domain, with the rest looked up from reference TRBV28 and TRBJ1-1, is DVKVTQSSRYLVKRTGEKVFLECVQDMDHENMFWYRQDPGLGLRLIYFSYDVKMKEKGDIPEGYSVSREKKERFSLILESASTNQTSMYLCASSLSEGHTEAFFGQGTRLTVV.

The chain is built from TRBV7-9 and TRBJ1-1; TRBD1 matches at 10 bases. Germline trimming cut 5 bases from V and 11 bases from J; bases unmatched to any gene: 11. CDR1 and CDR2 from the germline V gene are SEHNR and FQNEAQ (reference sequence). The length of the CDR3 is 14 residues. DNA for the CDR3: TGTGCCAGCAGCGCCACCGATAAGGGACAGGGGGCTTTCTTT. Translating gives CASSATDKGQGAFF. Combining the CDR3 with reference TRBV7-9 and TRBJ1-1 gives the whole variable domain DTGVSQNPRHKITKRGQNVTFRCDPISEHNRLYWYRQTLGQGPEFLTYFQNEAQLEKSRLLSDRFSAERPKGSFSTLEIQRTEQGDSAMYLCASSATDKGQGAFFGQGTRLTVV.

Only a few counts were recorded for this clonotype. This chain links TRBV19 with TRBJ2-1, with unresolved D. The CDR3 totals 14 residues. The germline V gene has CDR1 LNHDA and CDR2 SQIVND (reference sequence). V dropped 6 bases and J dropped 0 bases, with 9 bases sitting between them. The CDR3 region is CASSWFISYNEQFF. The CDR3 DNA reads TGTGCCAGTAGCTGGTTTATCTCCTACAATGAGCAGTTCTTC. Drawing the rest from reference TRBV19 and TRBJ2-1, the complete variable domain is DGGITQSPKYLFRKEGQNVTLSCEQNLNHDAMYWYRQDPGQGLRLIYYSQIVNDFQKGDIAEGYSVSREKKESFPLTVTSAQKNPTAFYLCASSWFISYNEQFFGPGTRLTVL.

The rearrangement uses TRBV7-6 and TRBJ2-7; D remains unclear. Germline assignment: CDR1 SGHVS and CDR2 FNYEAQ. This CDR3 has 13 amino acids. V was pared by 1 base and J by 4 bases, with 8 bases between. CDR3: CASSLGHQYEQYF. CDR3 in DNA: TGTGCCAGCAGCTTAGGACACCAATACGAGCAGTACTTC.

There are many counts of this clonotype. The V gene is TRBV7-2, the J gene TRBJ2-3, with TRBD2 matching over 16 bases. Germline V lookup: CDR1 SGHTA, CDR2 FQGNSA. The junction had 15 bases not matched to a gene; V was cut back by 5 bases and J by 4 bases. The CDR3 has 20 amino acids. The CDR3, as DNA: TGTGCCAGCAGCATACGGACAGGCGGGACTAGCGGGAGGGGCCCAGATACGCAGTATTTT. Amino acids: CASSIRTGGTSGRGPDTQYF.

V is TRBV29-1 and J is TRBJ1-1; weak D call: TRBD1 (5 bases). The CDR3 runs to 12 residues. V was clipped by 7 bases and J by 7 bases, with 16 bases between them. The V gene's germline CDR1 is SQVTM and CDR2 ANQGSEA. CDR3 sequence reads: CSAGHPEGEAFF. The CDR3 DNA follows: TGCAGCGCAGGACACCCGGAGGGTGAAGCTTTCTTT.

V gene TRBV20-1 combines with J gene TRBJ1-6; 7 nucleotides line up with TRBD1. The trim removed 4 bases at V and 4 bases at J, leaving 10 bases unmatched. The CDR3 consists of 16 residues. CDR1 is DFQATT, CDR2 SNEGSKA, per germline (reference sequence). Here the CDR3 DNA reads TGCAGTGCTACCATGGGACAGCCAAATTATAATTCACCCCTCCACTTT. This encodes CSATMGQPNYNSPLHF.

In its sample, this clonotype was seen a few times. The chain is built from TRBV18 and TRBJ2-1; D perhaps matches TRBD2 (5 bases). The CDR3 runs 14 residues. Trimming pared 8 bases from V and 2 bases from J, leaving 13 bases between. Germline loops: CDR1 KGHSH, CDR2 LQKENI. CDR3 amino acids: CASRRERTYNEQFF. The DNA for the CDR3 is TGTGCCAGCCGCCGGGAACGCACCTACAATGAGCAGTTCTTC. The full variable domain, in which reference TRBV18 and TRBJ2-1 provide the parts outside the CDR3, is NAGVMQNPRHLVRRRGQEARLRCSPMKGHSHVYWYRQLPEEGLKFMVYLQKENIIDESGMPKERFSAEFPKEGPSILRIQQVVRGDSAAYFCASRRERTYNEQFFGPGTRLTVL.

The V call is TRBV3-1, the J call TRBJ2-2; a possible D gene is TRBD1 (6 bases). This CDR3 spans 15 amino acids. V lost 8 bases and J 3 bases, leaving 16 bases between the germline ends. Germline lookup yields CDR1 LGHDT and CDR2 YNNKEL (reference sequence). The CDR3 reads CASGIRGQYTGELFF. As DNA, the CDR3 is TGTGCCAGCGGAATCAGGGGTCAATACACCGGGGAGCTGTTTTTT.

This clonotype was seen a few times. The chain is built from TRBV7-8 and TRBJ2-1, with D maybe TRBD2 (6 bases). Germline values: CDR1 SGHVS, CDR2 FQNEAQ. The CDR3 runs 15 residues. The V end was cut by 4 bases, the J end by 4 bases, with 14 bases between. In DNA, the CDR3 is TGTGCCAGCAGCTCTATACGCGGAGGGTACAATGAGCAGTTCTTC. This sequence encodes CASSSIRGGYNEQFF.

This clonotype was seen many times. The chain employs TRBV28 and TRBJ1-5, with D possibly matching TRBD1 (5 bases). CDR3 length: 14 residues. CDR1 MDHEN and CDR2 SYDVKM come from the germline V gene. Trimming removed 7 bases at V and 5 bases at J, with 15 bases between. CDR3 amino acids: CASIGGGRYQPQHF. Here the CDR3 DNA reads TGTGCCAGCATCGGGGGGGGACGGTATCAGCCCCAGCATTTT.

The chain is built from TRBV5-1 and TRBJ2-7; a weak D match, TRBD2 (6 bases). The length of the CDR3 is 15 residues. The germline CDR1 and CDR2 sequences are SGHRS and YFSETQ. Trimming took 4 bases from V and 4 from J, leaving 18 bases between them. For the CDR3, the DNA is TGCGCCAGCAGCGCCGGGACTCTCATTGGGTACGAGCAGTACTTC. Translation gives CASSAGTLIGYEQYF.

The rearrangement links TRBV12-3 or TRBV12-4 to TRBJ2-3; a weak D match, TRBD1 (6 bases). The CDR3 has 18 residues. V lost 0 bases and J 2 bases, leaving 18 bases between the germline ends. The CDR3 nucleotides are TGTGCCAGCAGTTTAGCCTCAGGATGGACAGCCTACACAGATACGCAGTATTTT. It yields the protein CASSLASGWTAYTDTQYF.

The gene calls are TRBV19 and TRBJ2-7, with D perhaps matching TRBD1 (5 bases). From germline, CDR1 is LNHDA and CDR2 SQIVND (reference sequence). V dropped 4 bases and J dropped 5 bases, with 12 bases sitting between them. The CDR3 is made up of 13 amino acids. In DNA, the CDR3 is TGTGCCAGTAGTAAAGTCGGACACCACGAGCAGTACTTC. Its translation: CASSKVGHHEQYF.

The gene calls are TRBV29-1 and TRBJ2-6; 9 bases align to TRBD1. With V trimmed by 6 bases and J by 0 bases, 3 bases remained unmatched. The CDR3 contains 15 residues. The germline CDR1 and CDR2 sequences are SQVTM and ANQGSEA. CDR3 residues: CSVGTGISGANVLTF. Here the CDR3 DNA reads TGCAGCGTCGGGACAGGGATCTCTGGGGCCAACGTCCTGACTTTC.

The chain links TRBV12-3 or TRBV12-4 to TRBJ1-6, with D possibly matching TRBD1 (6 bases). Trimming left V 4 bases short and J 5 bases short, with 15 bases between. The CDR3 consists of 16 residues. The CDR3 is CASSSTGRFNNSPLHF. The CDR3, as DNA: TGTGCCAGCAGTTCCACAGGGCGGTTTAATAATTCACCCCTCCACTTT.

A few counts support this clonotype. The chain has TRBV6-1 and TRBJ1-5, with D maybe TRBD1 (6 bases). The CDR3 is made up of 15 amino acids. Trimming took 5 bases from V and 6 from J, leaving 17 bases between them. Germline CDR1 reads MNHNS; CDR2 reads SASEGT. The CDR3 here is CASSQKGGLGQPQHF. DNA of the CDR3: TGTGCCAGCAGTCAAAAAGGGGGGCTCGGTCAGCCCCAGCATTTT.

The CDR3 region is CATSRNPRETIYEQYF. For the CDR3, the DNA is TGTGCCACCAGCAGAAATCCCCGGGAGACCATCTACGAGCAGTACTTC. The rearrangement joins TRBV15 to TRBJ2-7; maybe TRBD2 (6 bases). CDR3 length equals 16 residues. Trimming removed 2 bases at V and 3 bases at J, with 17 bases between. Germline V gene data show CDR1 as LNHNV and CDR2 as YYDKDF (reference sequence).

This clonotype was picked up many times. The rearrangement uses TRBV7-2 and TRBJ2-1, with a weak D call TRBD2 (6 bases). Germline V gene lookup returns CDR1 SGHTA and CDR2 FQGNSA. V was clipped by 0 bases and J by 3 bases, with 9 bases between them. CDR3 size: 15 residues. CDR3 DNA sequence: TGTGCCAGCAGCTTAGCCGGGACTCTCTACAATGAGCAGTTCTTC. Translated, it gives CASSLAGTLYNEQFF.

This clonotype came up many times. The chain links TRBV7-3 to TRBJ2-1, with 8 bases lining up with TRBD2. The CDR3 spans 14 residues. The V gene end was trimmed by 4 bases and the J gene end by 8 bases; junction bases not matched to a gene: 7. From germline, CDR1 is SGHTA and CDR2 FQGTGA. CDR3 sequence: CASSWGGGLHEQFF. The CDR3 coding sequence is TGTGCCAGCAGCTGGGGCGGGGGGCTCCATGAGCAGTTCTTC.

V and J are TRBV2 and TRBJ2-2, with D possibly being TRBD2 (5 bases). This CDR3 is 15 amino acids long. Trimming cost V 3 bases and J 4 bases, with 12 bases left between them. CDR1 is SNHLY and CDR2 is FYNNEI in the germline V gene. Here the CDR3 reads CASSESLAGTGELFF. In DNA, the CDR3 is TGTGCCAGCAGTGAGAGTCTAGCAGGCACCGGGGAGCTGTTTTTT.

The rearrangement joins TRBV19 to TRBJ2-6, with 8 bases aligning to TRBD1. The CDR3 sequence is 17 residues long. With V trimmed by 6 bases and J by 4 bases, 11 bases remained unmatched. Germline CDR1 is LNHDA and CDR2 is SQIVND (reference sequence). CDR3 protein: CASRSTGALPGANVLTF. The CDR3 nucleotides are TGTGCCAGTAGATCGACAGGGGCCCTCCCCGGGGCCAACGTCCTGACTTTC.

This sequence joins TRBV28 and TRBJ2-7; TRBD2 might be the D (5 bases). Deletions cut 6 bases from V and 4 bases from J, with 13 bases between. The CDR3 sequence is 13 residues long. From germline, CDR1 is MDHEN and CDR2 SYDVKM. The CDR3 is CASRPPAGYEQYF. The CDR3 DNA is TGTGCCAGCAGACCCCCGGCGGGTTACGAGCAGTACTTC.